A selection of T cell receptor beta chains follows, all from one sample in a study of blood T cell repertoires in COVID-19. The table came from immunoSEQ multiplex PCR; TCRdb's copy has only in-frame clones and leaves some out. The table shows some 230,000 clones, with roughly 80% occurring only once. Material for sequencing was peripheral blood. The receptor source for this set is a woman aged 60 to 75 who had recovered from COVID-19. Both conserved end residues are part of each CDR3. Expanded clones get a size class; other rows say once, few or many, or leave the size out.

v_gene: TRBV2; j_gene: TRBJ1-2; abundance: once; CDR3aa: CASSEGVGGGGYTF
v_gene: TRBV11-2; j_gene: TRBJ2-5; abundance: NA; CDR3aa: CASSPGLAGGETQYF
v_gene: TRBV27; j_gene: TRBJ2-2; abundance: many; CDR3aa: CASSLGAATGELFF
v_gene: TRBV5-6; j_gene: TRBJ1-1; abundance: NA; CDR3aa: CASSFRGRMNTEAFF
v_gene: TRBV30; j_gene: TRBJ2-7; abundance: NA; CDR3aa: CAWSPGGSYEQYF
v_gene: TRBV6-2/TRBV6-3; j_gene: TRBJ1-1; abundance: NA; CDR3aa: CASSPPGGAEAFF
v_gene: TRBV13; j_gene: TRBJ1-6; abundance: few; CDR3aa: CASSTAGANSPLHF
v_gene: TRBV5-1; j_gene: TRBJ2-5; abundance: NA; CDR3aa: CASSLRGGGETQYF
v_gene: TRBV4-2; j_gene: TRBJ1-2; abundance: NA; CDR3aa: CASSQVGGGYTF
v_gene: TRBV12-3/TRBV12-4; j_gene: TRBJ1-3; abundance: NA; CDR3aa: CASSYKGNTIYF
v_gene: TRBV2; j_gene: TRBJ2-7; abundance: NA; CDR3aa: CASRYSVRSSYEQYF
v_gene: TRBV10-3; j_gene: TRBJ1-5; abundance: NA; CDR3aa: CAIRASLGGDQPQHF
v_gene: TRBV4-2; j_gene: TRBJ1-4; abundance: NA; CDR3aa: CASRGTGVGGSGTNEKLFF
v_gene: TRBV3-1/TRBV3-2; j_gene: TRBJ1-1; abundance: NA; CDR3aa: CASSLWVGRGSWNTEAFF
v_gene: TRBV7-3; j_gene: TRBJ2-1; abundance: NA; CDR3aa: CASSSAGLPTGGEQFF
v_gene: TRBV4-2; j_gene: TRBJ2-5; abundance: NA; CDR3aa: CASSQERGDQETQYF
v_gene: TRBV18; j_gene: TRBJ1-4; abundance: NA; CDR3aa: CASSRGGNEKLFF
v_gene: TRBV19; j_gene: TRBJ2-3; abundance: NA; CDR3aa: CASRGGSLGTDTQYF
v_gene: TRBV6-6; j_gene: TRBJ2-1; abundance: NA; CDR3aa: CASSPLAGGIYNEQFF
v_gene: TRBV18; j_gene: TRBJ2-7; abundance: NA; CDR3aa: CASSPSGGGYEQYF
v_gene: TRBV7-9; j_gene: TRBJ2-3; abundance: few; CDR3aa: CASSAGLVRDTQYF
v_gene: TRBV19; j_gene: TRBJ2-4; abundance: NA; CDR3aa: CASSTRTGVAKNIQYF
v_gene: TRBV2; j_gene: TRBJ2-7; abundance: NA; CDR3aa: CASTEVSYEQYF
v_gene: TRBV30; j_gene: TRBJ1-4; abundance: NA; CDR3aa: CAWSVPGAGEKLFF
v_gene: TRBV2; j_gene: TRBJ1-2; abundance: NA; CDR3aa: CASSEFETVGGYTF
v_gene: TRBV11-3; j_gene: TRBJ2-5; abundance: NA; CDR3aa: CASSSTGQGYETQYF